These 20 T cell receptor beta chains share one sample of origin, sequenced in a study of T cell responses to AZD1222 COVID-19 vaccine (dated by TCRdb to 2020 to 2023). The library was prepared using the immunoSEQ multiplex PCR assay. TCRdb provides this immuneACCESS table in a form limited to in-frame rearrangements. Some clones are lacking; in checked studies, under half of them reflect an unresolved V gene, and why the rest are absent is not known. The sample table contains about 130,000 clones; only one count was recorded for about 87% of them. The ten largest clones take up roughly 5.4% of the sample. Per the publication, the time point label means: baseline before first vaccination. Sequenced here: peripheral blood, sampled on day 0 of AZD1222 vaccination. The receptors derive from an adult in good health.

CDR3 loop: CASSLIPPQGAQAFF. As DNA, the CDR3 is TGTGCCAGCAGTCTAATCCCCCCTCAGGGGGCCCAAGCTTTCTTT. The chain is built from TRBV27 and TRBJ1-1; 8 nucleotides match TRBD1. Trimming took 5 bases from V and 9 from J; bases not matched to a gene: 14. CDR3 length: 15 amino acids. Germline CDR1 and CDR2: MNHEY and SMNVEV (reference sequence).

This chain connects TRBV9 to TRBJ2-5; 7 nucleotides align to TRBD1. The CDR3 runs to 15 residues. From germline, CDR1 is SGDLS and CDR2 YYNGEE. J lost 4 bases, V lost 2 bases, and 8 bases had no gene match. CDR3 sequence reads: CASSVMLSGGETQYF. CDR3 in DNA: TGTGCCAGCAGCGTGATGTTGTCAGGGGGAGAGACCCAGTACTTC.

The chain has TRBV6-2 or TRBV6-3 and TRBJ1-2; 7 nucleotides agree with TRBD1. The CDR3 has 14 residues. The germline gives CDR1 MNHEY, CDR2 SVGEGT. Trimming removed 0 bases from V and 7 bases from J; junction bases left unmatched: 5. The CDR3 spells CASSYSTQGVGYTF. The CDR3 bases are TGTGCCAGCAGTTACTCGACCCAGGGGGTTGGCTACACCTTC.

CDR3 amino acids: CASSMDRDQPQHF. CDR3 coding DNA: TGTGCCAGTAGTATGGACCGTGATCAGCCCCAGCATTTT. V usage is TRBV19 and J usage is TRBJ1-5; no clear D. V lost 3 bases and J lost 5, with 8 bases in between. There are 13 residues in the CDR3. The germline gives CDR1 LNHDA, CDR2 SQIVND (reference sequence).

The CDR3 region is CSVPRPGGPGEQYF. The CDR3 bases are TGCAGCGTTCCCCGACCAGGGGGGCCGGGCGAGCAGTACTTC. The V call is TRBV29-1, the J call TRBJ2-7; D possibly corresponds to TRBD1 (7 bases). V lost 5 bases and J lost 6, with 20 bases in between. The CDR3 extends over 14 amino acids. CDR1 is SQVTM, CDR2 ANQGSEA, per germline.

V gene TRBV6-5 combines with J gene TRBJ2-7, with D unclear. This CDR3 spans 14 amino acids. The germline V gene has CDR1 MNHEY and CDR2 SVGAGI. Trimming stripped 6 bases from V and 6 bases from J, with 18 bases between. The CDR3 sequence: CASRTRQMWGEQYF. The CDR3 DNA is TGTGCCAGCAGAACGCGGCAGATGTGGGGCGAGCAGTACTTC.

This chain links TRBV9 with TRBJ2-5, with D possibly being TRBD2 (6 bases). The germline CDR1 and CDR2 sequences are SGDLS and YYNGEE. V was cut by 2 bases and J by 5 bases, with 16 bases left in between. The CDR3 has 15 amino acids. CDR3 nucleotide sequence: TGTGCCAGCAGCGTTAGCGGTACCCCCCGGGAGACCCAGTACTTC. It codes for CASSVSGTPRETQYF.

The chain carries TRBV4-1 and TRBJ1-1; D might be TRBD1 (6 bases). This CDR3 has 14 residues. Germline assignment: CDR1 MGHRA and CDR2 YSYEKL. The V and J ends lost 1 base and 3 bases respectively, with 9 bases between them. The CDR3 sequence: CASSQAQGDTEAFF. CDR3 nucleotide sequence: TGCGCCAGCAGCCAAGCACAGGGAGACACTGAAGCTTTCTTT.

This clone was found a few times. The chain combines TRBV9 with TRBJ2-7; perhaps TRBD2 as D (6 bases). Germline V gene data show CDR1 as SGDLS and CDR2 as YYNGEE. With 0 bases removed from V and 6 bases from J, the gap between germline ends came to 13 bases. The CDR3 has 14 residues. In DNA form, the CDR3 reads TGTGCCAGCAGCGTAGAAGTAGGAGGGGTCGAGCAGTACTTC. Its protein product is CASSVEVGGVEQYF.

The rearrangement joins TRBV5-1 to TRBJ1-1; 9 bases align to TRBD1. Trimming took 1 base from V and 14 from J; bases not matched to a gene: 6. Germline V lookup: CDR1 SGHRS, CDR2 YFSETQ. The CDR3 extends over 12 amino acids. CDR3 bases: TGCGCCAGCAGCTTGTCCCGGGACAGGGAATTCTTT. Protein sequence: CASSLSRDREFF.

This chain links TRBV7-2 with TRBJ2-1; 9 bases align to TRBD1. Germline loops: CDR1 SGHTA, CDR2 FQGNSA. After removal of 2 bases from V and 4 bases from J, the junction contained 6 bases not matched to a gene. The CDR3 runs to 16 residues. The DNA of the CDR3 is TGTGCCAGCAGCTTATATAAGGACAGGGGATACAATGAGCAGTTCTTC. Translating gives CASSLYKDRGYNEQFF.

CDR3 nucleotide sequence: TGTGCCAGGCGGGCTGCCAATAACTATGGCTACACCTTC. Translating gives CARRAANNYGYTF. The chain is built from TRBV2 and TRBJ1-2, with D unclear. Trimming removed 9 bases from V and 1 base from J, with 12 bases in between. Germline lookup yields CDR1 SNHLY and CDR2 FYNNEI. This CDR3 region has 13 residues.

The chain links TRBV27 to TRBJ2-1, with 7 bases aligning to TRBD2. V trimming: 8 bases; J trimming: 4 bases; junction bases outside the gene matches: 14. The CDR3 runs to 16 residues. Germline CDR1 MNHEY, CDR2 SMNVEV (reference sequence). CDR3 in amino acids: CASGSLAAGKYNEQFF. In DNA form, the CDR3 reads TGTGCCAGCGGATCCCTAGCGGCGGGAAAATACAATGAGCAGTTCTTC.

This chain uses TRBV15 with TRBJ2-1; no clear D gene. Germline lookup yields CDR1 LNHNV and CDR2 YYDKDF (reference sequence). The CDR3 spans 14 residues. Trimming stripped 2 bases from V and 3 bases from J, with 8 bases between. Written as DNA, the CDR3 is TGTGCCACCAGCAGATCTCTTGACTACAATGAGCAGTTCTTC. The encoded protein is CATSRSLDYNEQFF.

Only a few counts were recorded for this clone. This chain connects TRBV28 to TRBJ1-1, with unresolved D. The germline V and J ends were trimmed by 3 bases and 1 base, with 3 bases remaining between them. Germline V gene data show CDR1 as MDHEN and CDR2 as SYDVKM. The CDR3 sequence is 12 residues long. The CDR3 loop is CASSLGNTEAFF. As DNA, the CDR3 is TGTGCCAGCAGTTTGGGGAACACTGAAGCTTTCTTT.

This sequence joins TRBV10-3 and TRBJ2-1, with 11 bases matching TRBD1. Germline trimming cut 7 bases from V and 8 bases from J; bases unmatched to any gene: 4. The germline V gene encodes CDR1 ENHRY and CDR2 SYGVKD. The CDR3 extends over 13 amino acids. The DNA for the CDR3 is TGTGCCATCACCCGGGACAGGGGGGATGAGCAGTTCTTC. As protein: CAITRDRGDEQFF.

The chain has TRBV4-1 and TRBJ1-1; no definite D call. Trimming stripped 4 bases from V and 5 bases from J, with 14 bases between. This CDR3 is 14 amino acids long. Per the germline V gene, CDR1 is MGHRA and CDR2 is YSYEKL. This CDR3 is CASSPQEGWTEAFF. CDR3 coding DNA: TGCGCCAGCAGCCCTCAGGAGGGATGGACTGAAGCTTTCTTT.

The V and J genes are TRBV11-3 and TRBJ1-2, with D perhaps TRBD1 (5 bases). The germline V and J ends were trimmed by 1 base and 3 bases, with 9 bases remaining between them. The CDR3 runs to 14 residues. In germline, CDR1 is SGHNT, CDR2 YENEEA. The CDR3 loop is CASSLVGEDYGYTF. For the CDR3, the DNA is TGTGCCAGCAGCTTAGTAGGGGAGGACTATGGCTACACCTTC.

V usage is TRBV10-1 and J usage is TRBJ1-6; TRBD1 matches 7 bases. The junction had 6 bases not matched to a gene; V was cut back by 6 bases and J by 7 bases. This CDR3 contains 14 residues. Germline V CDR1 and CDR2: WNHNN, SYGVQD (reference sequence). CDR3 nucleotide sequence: TGCGCCAGCAGATCCGGGACAGCGAATTCACCCCTCCACTTT. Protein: CASRSGTANSPLHF.

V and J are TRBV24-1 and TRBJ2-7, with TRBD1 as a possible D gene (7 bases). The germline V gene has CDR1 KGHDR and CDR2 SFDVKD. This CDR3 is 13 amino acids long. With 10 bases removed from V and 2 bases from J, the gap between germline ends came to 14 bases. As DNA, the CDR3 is TGTGCCACGCAACCAGGGGGGACCTACGAGCAGTACTTC. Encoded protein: CATQPGGTYEQYF.